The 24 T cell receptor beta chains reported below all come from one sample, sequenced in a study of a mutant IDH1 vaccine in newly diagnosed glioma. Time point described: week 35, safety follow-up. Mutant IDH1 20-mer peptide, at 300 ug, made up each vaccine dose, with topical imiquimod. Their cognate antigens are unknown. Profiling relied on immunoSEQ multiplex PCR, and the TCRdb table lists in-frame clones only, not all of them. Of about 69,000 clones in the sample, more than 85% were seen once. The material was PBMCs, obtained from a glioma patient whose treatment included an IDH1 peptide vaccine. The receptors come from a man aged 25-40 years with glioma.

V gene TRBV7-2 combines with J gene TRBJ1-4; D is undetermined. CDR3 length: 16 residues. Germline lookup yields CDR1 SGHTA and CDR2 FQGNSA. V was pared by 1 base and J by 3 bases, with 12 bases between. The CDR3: CASSLGGPPANEKLFF. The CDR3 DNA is TGTGCCAGCAGCTTAGGAGGGCCCCCGGCTAATGAAAAACTGTTTTTT.

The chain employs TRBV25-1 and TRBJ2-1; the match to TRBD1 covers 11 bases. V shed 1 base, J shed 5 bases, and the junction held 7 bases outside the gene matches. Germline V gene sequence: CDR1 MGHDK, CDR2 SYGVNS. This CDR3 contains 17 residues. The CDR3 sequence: CASSEFRDRGADNEQFF. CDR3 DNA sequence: TGTGCCAGCAGTGAATTTCGGGACAGGGGGGCCGACAATGAGCAGTTCTTC.

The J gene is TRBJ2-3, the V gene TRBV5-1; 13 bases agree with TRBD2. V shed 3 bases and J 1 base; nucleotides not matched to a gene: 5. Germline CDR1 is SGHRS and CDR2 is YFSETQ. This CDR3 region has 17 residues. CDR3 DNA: TGCGCCAGCAGCTGGACTAGCGGGGGAGGCCGCACAGATACGCAGTATTTT. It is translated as CASSWTSGGGRTDTQYF.

CDR3 loop: CASRRLAAYNEQFF. The DNA of the CDR3 is TGTGCCAGCAGAAGACTAGCGGCCTACAATGAGCAGTTCTTC. V usage is TRBV27 and J usage is TRBJ2-1, with 9 positions matching TRBD2. This CDR3 has 14 residues. Trimming at V came to 6 bases and at J to 2 bases, leaving 2 bases not matched to a gene. Germline V gene lookup returns CDR1 MNHEY and CDR2 SMNVEV (reference sequence).

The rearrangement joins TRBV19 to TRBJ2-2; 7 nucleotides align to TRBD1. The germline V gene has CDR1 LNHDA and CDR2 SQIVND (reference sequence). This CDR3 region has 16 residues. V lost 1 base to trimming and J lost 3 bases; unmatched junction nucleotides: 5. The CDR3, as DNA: TGTGCCAGTAGTATAGGCCAGGGGGAACACACCGGGGAGCTGTTTTTT. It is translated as CASSIGQGEHTGELFF.

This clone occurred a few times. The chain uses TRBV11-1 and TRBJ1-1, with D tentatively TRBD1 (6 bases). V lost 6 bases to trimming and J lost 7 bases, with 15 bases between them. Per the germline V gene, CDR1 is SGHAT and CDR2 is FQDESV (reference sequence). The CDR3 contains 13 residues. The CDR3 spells CASRQTQGFEAFF. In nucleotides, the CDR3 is TGTGCCAGCAGGCAAACACAGGGATTTGAAGCTTTCTTT.

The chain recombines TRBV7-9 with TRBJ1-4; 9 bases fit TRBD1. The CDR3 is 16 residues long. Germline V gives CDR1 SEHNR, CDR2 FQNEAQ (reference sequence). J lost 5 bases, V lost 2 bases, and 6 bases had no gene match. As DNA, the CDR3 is TGTGCCAGCAGCTTATGGGGACAGGGAACAAATGAAAAACTGTTTTTT. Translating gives CASSLWGQGTNEKLFF.

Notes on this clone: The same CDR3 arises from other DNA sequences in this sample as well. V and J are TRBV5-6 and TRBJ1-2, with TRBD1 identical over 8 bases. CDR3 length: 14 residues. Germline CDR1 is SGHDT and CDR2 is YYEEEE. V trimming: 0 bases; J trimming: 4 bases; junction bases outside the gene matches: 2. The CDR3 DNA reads TGTGCCAGCAGCTTGGGAGACAGGGGCTATGGCTACACCTTC. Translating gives CASSLGDRGYGYTF.

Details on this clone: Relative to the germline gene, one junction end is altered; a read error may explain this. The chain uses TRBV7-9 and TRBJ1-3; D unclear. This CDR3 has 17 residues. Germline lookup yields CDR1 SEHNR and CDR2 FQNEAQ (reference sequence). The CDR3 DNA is TGCGCCAGCAGCCAATCCTCACCCCGATTCTCTGGAAACACCATATATTTT. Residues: CASSQSSPRFSGNTIYF.

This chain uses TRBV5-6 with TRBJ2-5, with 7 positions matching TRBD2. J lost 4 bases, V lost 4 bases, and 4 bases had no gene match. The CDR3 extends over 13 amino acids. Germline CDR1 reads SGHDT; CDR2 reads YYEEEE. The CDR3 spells CASSPRGGETQYF. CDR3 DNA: TGTGCCAGCAGCCCCCGCGGGGGAGAGACCCAGTACTTC.

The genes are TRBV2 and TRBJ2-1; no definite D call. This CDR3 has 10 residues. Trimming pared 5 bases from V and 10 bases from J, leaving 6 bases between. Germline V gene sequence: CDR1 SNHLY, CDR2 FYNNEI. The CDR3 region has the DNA TGTGCCAGCAGTCTAGGGGAGCAGTTCTTC. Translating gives CASSLGEQFF.

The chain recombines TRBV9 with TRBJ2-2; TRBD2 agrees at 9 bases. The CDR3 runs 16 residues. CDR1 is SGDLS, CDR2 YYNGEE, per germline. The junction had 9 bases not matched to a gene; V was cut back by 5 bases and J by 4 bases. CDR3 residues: CASSFIAGVSTGELFF. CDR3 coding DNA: TGTGCCAGCAGTTTTATAGCGGGAGTGAGCACCGGGGAGCTGTTTTTT.

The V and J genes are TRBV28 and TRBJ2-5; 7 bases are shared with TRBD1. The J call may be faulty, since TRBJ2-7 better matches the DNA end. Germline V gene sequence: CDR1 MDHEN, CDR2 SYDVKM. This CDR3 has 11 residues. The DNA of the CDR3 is TGTGCCAGCAGTCAGGGGGACGAGCAGTACTTC. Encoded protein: CASSQGDEQYF.

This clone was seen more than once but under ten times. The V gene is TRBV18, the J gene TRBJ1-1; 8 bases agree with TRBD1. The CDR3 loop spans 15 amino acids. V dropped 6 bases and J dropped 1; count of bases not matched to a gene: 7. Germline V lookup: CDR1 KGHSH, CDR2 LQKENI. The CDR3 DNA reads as TGTGCCAGCTCGCCCGGACAGGGTGGGAACACTGAAGCTTTCTTT. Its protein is CASSPGQGGNTEAFF.

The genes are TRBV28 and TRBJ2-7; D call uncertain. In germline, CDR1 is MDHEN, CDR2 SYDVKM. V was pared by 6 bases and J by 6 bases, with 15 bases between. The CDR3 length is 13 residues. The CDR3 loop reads CASSNGPSPEQYF. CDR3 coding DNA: TGTGCCAGCAGCAATGGGCCCTCCCCCGAGCAGTACTTC.

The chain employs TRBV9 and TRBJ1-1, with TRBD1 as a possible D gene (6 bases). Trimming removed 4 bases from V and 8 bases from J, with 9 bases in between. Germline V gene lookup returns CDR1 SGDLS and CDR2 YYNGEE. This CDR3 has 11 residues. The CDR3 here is CASSPGTEAFF. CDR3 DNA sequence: TGTGCCAGCAGCCCTGGGACAGAAGCTTTCTTT.

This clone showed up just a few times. CDR3 sequence: CATSRDLAGGELFF. The CDR3 DNA reads as TGTGCCACCAGCAGAGATCTGGCGGGCGGGGAGCTGTTTTTT. This chain joins TRBV15 and TRBJ2-2; tentative D call: TRBD2 (5 bases). Per germline, CDR1 LNHNV and CDR2 YYDKDF (reference sequence). The V end lost 0 bases, the J end lost 7 bases, and 9 bases lay between the germline ends. This CDR3 is 14 amino acids long.

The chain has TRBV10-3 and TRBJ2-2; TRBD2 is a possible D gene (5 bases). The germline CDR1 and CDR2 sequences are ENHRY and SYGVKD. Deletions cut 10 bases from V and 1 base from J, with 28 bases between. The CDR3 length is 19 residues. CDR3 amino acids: CATLRRGNKAVENTGELFF. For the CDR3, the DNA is TGTGCCACTTTACGCCGGGGAAACAAAGCCGTAGAGAACACCGGGGAGCTGTTTTTT.

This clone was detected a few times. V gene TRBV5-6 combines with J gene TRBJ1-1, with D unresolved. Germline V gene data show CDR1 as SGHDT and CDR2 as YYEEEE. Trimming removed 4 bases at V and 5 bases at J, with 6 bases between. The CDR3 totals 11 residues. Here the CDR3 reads CASSRRTEAFF. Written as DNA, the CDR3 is TGTGCCAGCAGCCGAAGGACTGAAGCTTTCTTT.

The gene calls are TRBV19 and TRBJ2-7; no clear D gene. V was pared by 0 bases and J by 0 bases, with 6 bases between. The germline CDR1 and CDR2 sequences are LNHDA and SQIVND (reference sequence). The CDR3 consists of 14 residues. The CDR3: CASSIDLGSYEQYF. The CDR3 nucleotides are TGTGCCAGTAGTATAGATCTGGGCTCCTACGAGCAGTACTTC.

The CDR3 DNA sequence: TGTGCCAGTAGTATCCTGACAGGGTTCTCTGGGGCCAACGTCCTGACTTTC. Translated: CASSILTGFSGANVLTF. V and J are TRBV19 and TRBJ2-6; 7 bases agree with TRBD1. CDR1 and CDR2 (germline): LNHDA, SQIVND (reference sequence). The V and J ends lost 3 bases and 0 bases, in that order; junction bases with no gene match: 5. This CDR3 has 17 amino acids.

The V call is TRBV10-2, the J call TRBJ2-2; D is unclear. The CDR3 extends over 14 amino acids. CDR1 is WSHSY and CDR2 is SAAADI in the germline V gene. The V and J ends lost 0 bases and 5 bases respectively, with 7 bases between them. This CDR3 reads CASSESTRTGELFF. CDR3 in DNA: TGCGCCAGCAGTGAGTCGACGAGGACCGGGGAGCTGTTTTTT.

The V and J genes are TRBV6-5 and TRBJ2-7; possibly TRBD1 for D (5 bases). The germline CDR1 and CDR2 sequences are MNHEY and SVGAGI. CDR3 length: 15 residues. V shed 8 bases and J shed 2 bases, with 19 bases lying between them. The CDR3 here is CASGRDSHPTYEQYF. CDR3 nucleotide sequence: TGTGCCAGCGGTCGAGACAGCCACCCAACCTACGAGCAGTACTTC.

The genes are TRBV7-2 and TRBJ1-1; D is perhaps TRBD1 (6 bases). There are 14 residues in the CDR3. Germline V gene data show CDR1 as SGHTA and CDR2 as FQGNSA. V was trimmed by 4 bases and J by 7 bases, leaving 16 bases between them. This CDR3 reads CASSSYGGQVEAFF. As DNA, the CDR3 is TGTGCCAGCAGCTCGTACGGGGGACAAGTTGAAGCTTTCTTT.